Below, 29 T cell receptor beta chains from the same sample are listed, as sequenced in a study of cytomegalovirus exposure and HLA in healthy donors. The study ran its PCR with 60 Vbeta and 13 Jbeta primers. Clones were sequenced by immunoSEQ multiplex PCR, and TCRdb holds only the in-frame ones, with some missing. The sample includes about 130,000 clones, under 12% of them seen just once. Material: PBMCs. The receptors were gathered from a woman aged 18-30 years in good health and CMV-seropositive.

V usage is TRBV30 and J usage is TRBJ1-5; D remains unclear. Per germline, CDR1 GTSNPN and CDR2 SVGIG (reference sequence). The CDR3 sequence is 13 residues long. Trimming took 1 base from V and 4 from J, leaving 8 bases between them. CDR3: CAWSGSGNQPQHF. In DNA, the CDR3 is TGTGCCTGGAGTGGGAGTGGGAATCAGCCCCAGCATTTT.

The chain joins TRBV7-9 to TRBJ2-1, with 7 bases that match TRBD2. CDR1 is SEHNR, CDR2 FQNEAQ, per germline (reference sequence). V shed 1 base, J shed 9 bases, and the junction held 3 bases outside the gene matches. The length of the CDR3 is 13 residues. CDR3 sequence reads: CASSLVSGGEQFF. CDR3 in DNA: TGTGCCAGCAGCTTAGTATCGGGAGGTGAGCAGTTCTTC.

The rearrangement joins TRBV28 to TRBJ2-7, with 10 bases identical to TRBD2. This CDR3 has 15 amino acids. Trimming removed 2 bases from V and 4 bases from J; junction bases left unmatched: 5. Germline-derived CDR1 and CDR2 are MDHEN and SYDVKM. The CDR3 loop reads CASSLPGLATYEQYF. CDR3 DNA sequence: TGTGCCAGCAGTTTACCGGGACTAGCGACGTACGAGCAGTACTTC.

This rearrangement joins TRBV7-6 to TRBJ2-7; 8 bases agree with TRBD2. CDR1 is SGHVS and CDR2 is FNYEAQ in the germline V gene. Trimming cost V 1 base and J 6 bases; bases outside gene matches: 23. The length of the CDR3 is 20 residues. In nucleotides, the CDR3 is TGTGCCAGCAGCTTAGTTGGTTATAACGGGAGGGCCGAATACTCTCTCGAGCAGTACTTC. Translating gives CASSLVGYNGRAEYSLEQYF.

This clone was found a few times. V is TRBV5-1 and J is TRBJ2-1; TRBD2 aligns across 7 bases. The V segment lost 1 base and the J segment 1 base; nucleotides outside the gene matches: 2. Germline-derived CDR1 and CDR2 are SGHRS and YFSETQ. There are 15 residues in the CDR3. CDR3 residues: CASSLTLASYNEQFF. The CDR3 region has the DNA TGCGCCAGCAGCTTGACACTAGCGTCCTACAATGAGCAGTTCTTC.

This sequence joins TRBV27 and TRBJ1-5, with 9 bases identical to TRBD1. J was trimmed by 4 bases and V by 6 bases; bases with no gene match: 4. Germline-derived CDR1 and CDR2 are MNHEY and SMNVEV (reference sequence). The CDR3 spans 14 residues. CDR3 protein: CASRDGTGNQPQHF. The DNA for the CDR3 is TGTGCCAGCAGGGATGGGACAGGGAATCAGCCCCAGCATTTT.

V is TRBV9 and J is TRBJ2-7; 10 positions agree with TRBD2. There are 14 residues in the CDR3. The V segment lost 2 bases and the J segment 2 bases; nucleotides outside the gene matches: 1. Germline values: CDR1 SGDLS, CDR2 YYNGEE. The CDR3 reads CASSVSGRAYEQYF. In nucleotides, the CDR3 is TGTGCCAGCAGCGTCAGCGGGAGGGCCTACGAGCAGTACTTC. Together with reference TRBV9 and TRBJ2-7, the CDR3 gives the full variable domain: DSGVTQTPKHLITATGQRVTLRCSPRSGDLSVYWYQQSLDQGLQFLIQYYNGEERAKGNILERFSAQQFPDLHSELNLSSLELGDSALYFCASSVSGRAYEQYFGPGTRLTVT.

J is TRBJ2-2 and V is TRBV6-5; D might be TRBD2 (5 bases). Trimming removed 3 bases at V and 4 bases at J, with 15 bases between. CDR3 length equals 16 residues. Germline V gives CDR1 MNHEY, CDR2 SVGAGI. The CDR3 loop reads CASSYTTGISTGELFF. Here the CDR3 DNA reads TGTGCCAGCAGTTATACGACCGGGATTAGCACCGGGGAGCTGTTTTTT.

The chain has TRBV7-3 and TRBJ2-1, with D possibly being TRBD1 (6 bases). Germline loops: CDR1 SGHTA, CDR2 FQGTGA. The CDR3 loop spans 14 amino acids. V gave up 3 bases and J gave up 5 bases, with 11 bases separating them. For the CDR3, the DNA is TGTGCCAGCAGCTTCAGGGGATCCGACAATGAGCAGTTCTTC. It encodes CASSFRGSDNEQFF.

This rearrangement joins TRBV27 to TRBJ2-7; possible D gene TRBD2, 6 bases. Germline CDR1 is MNHEY and CDR2 is SMNVEV (reference sequence). The CDR3 is 14 amino acids. The V end lost 3 bases, the J end lost 4 bases, and 13 bases lay between the germline ends. In DNA form, the CDR3 reads TGTGCCAGCAGTTTTGCGGGGAGTGGGTACGAGCAGTACTTC. Translating it yields CASSFAGSGYEQYF.

The rearrangement links TRBV18 to TRBJ1-1, with 8 nucleotides matching TRBD1. Per the germline V gene, CDR1 is KGHSH and CDR2 is LQKENI. There are 13 residues in the CDR3. The J segment lost 6 bases and the V segment lost 5 bases, leaving 5 bases of the junction unmatched. CDR3 amino acids: CASSAGQGAEAFF. CDR3 bases: TGTGCCAGCTCAGCCGGACAGGGCGCTGAAGCTTTCTTT.

This clone occurred a few times. The chain links TRBV6-5 to TRBJ2-2; D remains unclear. The CDR3 has 15 residues. Trimming shortened V by 7 bases and J by 0 bases, and 12 bases separated the two germline ends. The V gene's germline CDR1 is MNHEY and CDR2 SVGAGI. The CDR3 region is CASTVLGSNTGELFF. The CDR3 DNA sequence: TGTGCCAGCACGGTGCTAGGTTCGAACACCGGGGAGCTGTTTTTT.

This clone showed up just a few times. This chain joins TRBV27 and TRBJ2-7, with D possibly matching TRBD2 (5 bases). Germline V lookup: CDR1 MNHEY, CDR2 SMNVEV (reference sequence). There are 14 residues in the CDR3. Trimming pared 3 bases from V and 4 bases from J, leaving 13 bases between. The CDR3 reads CASSFRGNQYEQYF. The CDR3 bases are TGTGCCAGCAGTTTTAGAGGGAATCAGTACGAGCAGTACTTC.

In this sample, this clone turned up a few times. The J gene is TRBJ2-1, the V gene TRBV4-1; 11 bases map to TRBD2. The germline gives CDR1 MGHRA, CDR2 YSYEKL. Trimming cost V 1 base and J 4 bases; bases outside gene matches: 3. The CDR3 runs to 16 residues. The DNA for the CDR3 is TGCGCCAGCAGCCAAGCTCCTAGCGGGGGGTACAATGAGCAGTTCTTC. It specifies CASSQAPSGGYNEQFF.

This sequence joins TRBV6-5 and TRBJ1-1, with D unclear. Germline CDR1 is MNHEY and CDR2 is SVGAGI. CDR3 length equals 14 residues. V lost 9 bases and J lost 0, with 14 bases in between. The CDR3 DNA reads TGTGCCAGTAGCCTGACGGCTTTGAACACTGAAGCTTTCTTT. Translated: CASSLTALNTEAFF.

The chain couples TRBV18 to TRBJ2-5; 8 positions agree with TRBD2. CDR1 is KGHSH, CDR2 LQKENI, per germline. V was clipped by 3 bases and J by 5 bases; unmatched bases: 2. The CDR3 contains 13 residues. CDR3 DNA: TGTGCCAGCTCACCGGCGGGGGGCGAGACCCAGTACTTC. It specifies CASSPAGGETQYF.

The gene calls are TRBV18 and TRBJ2-5; D remains unclear. This CDR3 region has 14 residues. CDR1 and CDR2 (germline): KGHSH, LQKENI. With 2 bases removed from V and 2 bases from J, the gap between germline ends came to 9 bases. Written as DNA, the CDR3 is TGTGCCAGCTCACCAGCGCAAAATCAAGAGACCCAGTACTTC. Protein sequence: CASSPAQNQETQYF.

This clone was seen a few times. The gene calls are TRBV7-6 and TRBJ2-1; 13 bases match TRBD2. The V gene end was trimmed by 5 bases and the J gene end by 7 bases; junction bases not matched to a gene: 11. CDR3 length: 17 amino acids. Germline CDR1 and CDR2: SGHVS and FNYEAQ. The CDR3 bases are TGTGCCAGCAGCCCACGGACTAGCGGGAGTAGCGGGAATGAGCAGTTCTTC. This sequence encodes CASSPRTSGSSGNEQFF.

The rearrangement joins TRBV11-3 to TRBJ2-5; 7 positions match TRBD2. CDR3 length: 15 amino acids. The V segment lost 5 bases and the J segment 2 bases; nucleotides outside the gene matches: 8. CDR1 and CDR2 from the germline V gene are SGHNT and YENEEA. CDR3 loop: CASSPGGRDQETQYF. For the CDR3, the DNA is TGTGCCAGCAGCCCGGGGGGACGGGATCAAGAGACCCAGTACTTC.

This clone was seen a few times. The chain is built from TRBV6-5 and TRBJ1-1, with D maybe TRBD1 (5 bases). This CDR3 comprises 13 residues. The V gene's germline CDR1 is MNHEY and CDR2 SVGAGI. With 6 bases removed from V and 8 bases from J, the gap between germline ends came to 16 bases. CDR3 loop: CASRVGLWAEAFF. The CDR3 bases are TGTGCCAGCAGAGTGGGGCTTTGGGCAGAAGCTTTCTTT.

The chain links TRBV27 to TRBJ1-4, with 9 positions matching TRBD1. Germline V lookup: CDR1 MNHEY, CDR2 SMNVEV (reference sequence). This CDR3 has 18 amino acids. The V segment lost 7 bases and the J segment 0 bases; nucleotides outside the gene matches: 12. The CDR3, as DNA: TGTGCCAGCACGCATCCGGACAGGGGCCTTGCAACTAATGAAAAACTGTTTTTT. Its translation: CASTHPDRGLATNEKLFF.

There are a few counts of this clone. CDR3 DNA sequence: TGTGCCTGGAGTGTACTGGGCGGGAAGGATGAGCAGTTCTTC. It encodes CAWSVLGGKDEQFF. The chain carries TRBV30 and TRBJ2-1; D perhaps matches TRBD2 (6 bases). V lost 0 bases and J lost 8, with 14 bases in between. From germline, CDR1 is GTSNPN and CDR2 SVGIG (reference sequence). This CDR3 is 14 amino acids long. The variable domain in full, completed from reference TRBV30 and TRBJ2-1, reads SQTIHQWPATLVQPVGSPLSLECTVEGTSNPNLYWYRQAAGRGLQLLFYSVGIGQISSEVPQNLSASRPQDRQFILSSKKLLLSDSGFYLCAWSVLGGKDEQFFGPGTRLTVL.

This clone has more than one count but fewer than ten. The junction differs from germline at one of its ends, possibly a read error. The chain carries TRBV5-6 and TRBJ2-1, with 8 bases aligning to TRBD2. CDR3 size: 11 residues. CDR1 is SGHDT and CDR2 is YYEEEE in the germline V gene. CDR3 loop: CASSLAGRVVF. Written as DNA, the CDR3 is TGTGCCAGCAGCTTGGCCGGGAGGGTGGTCTTC.

The genes are TRBV5-6 and TRBJ2-7, with 8 bases that match TRBD1. This CDR3 spans 14 amino acids. Germline V gene sequence: CDR1 SGHDT, CDR2 YYEEEE. Trimming took 1 base from V and 7 from J; bases not matched to a gene: 7. The CDR3 DNA reads as TGTGCCAGCAGCTTGCAGGGGGCTTCGCGAGAGCAGTACTTC. Protein sequence: CASSLQGASREQYF.

V is TRBV6-4 and J is TRBJ2-7; perhaps TRBD2 as D (5 bases). V was trimmed by 8 bases and J by 0 bases, leaving 11 bases between them. This CDR3 is built from 13 residues. CDR1 and CDR2 from the germline V gene are MRHNA and SNTAGT. The DNA of the CDR3 is TGTGCCAGCCCACGGAGGAGCTCCTACGAGCAGTACTTC. It is translated as CASPRRSSYEQYF.

This clone occurred a few times. J is TRBJ1-1 and V is TRBV19, with a tentative D call TRBD1 (5 bases). V lost 7 bases to trimming and J lost 0 bases, with 9 bases between them. Germline values: CDR1 LNHDA, CDR2 SQIVND (reference sequence). The CDR3 covers 13 residues. The CDR3 DNA reads TGTGCCAGTAAGACAGTCCTGAACACTGAAGCTTTCTTT. Protein: CASKTVLNTEAFF.

This clone turned up a few times. The CDR3 sequence: CASSVRPAEGHEQYF. In DNA form, the CDR3 reads TGTGCCAGCAGCGTAAGACCCGCGGAGGGGCACGAGCAGTACTTC. The chain combines TRBV9 with TRBJ2-7; a weak D match, TRBD2 (6 bases). CDR1 and CDR2 from the germline V gene are SGDLS and YYNGEE. The CDR3 runs 15 residues. Trimming took 1 base from V and 5 from J, leaving 16 bases between them.

This clone was found a few times. This chain uses TRBV27 with TRBJ1-1, with TRBD1 as a possible D gene (5 bases). CDR3 size: 14 residues. Trimming cost V 0 bases and J 5 bases, with 10 bases left between them. Germline CDR1 MNHEY, CDR2 SMNVEV (reference sequence). The CDR3 DNA follows: TGTGCCAGCAGTTTATCTGAGGGGAGGACTGAAGCTTTCTTT. Translating it yields CASSLSEGRTEAFF.

This chain uses TRBV4-1 with TRBJ2-1, with TRBD2 as a possible D gene (6 bases). Trimming removed 0 bases from V and 4 bases from J, with 10 bases in between. The CDR3 has 15 residues. Germline loops: CDR1 MGHRA, CDR2 YSYEKL. CDR3 in amino acids: CASSQEGGEYNEQFF. In nucleotides, the CDR3 is TGCGCCAGCAGCCAAGAGGGCGGGGAATACAATGAGCAGTTCTTC.